The text below deals with one T cell receptor (beta chain). This sample was included in a study of blood T cells in healthy people across ages. Deletions cut 3 bases from V and 8 bases from J, with 16 bases between. This CDR3 comprises 14 residues. The germline CDR1 and CDR2 sequences are DFQATT and SNEGSKA (reference sequence). The use of a sample-barcoded 5' primer and a J-beta primer mix characterized a second PCR of roughly 6 to 11 cycles. TCRdb reprocessed the 5' RACE reads via MiXCR and lists one record per CDR3 protein. The sample includes under 800,000 distinct CDR3 sequences, roughly 21% of them seen just once.

The specimen was blood. This chain links TRBV20-1 with TRBJ2-2; no clear D gene. This TCR derives from a man aged 65 to 85 in good health. The CDR3 DNA sequence: TGCAGTGCTAGGGCCCACGGGTTAAGAGGGGAGCTGTTTTTT. Translation: CSARAHGLRGELFF.